This TCR beta chain was found in a study of cytomegalovirus exposure and HLA in healthy donors. General study points: Within a later analysis, the majority of CMV-associated TCR beta chains appeared HLA-restricted. A classifier reportedly called cytomegalovirus status with high sensitivity and specificity. Sequencing depth roughly uniform across donors was assumed in presence/absence analyses. Of the V segments, some could not be distinguished, including TRBV6-2 and TRBV6-3, and were excluded.

Note on this clone: The antigen is not known.

The ends were cut back, 0 bases at V and 3 bases at J, with 9 bases in the middle. The germline CDR1 and CDR2 sequences are SGDLS and YYNGEE. The CDR3 extends over 14 amino acids. Use of 60 Vbeta and 13 Jbeta primers characterized the PCR. Sequencing was performed with immunoSEQ multiplex PCR; in TCRdb, only in-frame clones are kept and a portion is missing. This sample has 65,000 to 70,000 clones, with 55% to 75% found just once. This receptor was obtained from a woman between 25 and 40 years old in good health and CMV-seronegative. The chain is built from TRBV9 and TRBJ2-5, with D possibly matching TRBD2 (5 bases). Sequencing used PBMCs. DNA of the CDR3: TGTGCCAGCAGCGTAGACCTAGCCGAAGAGACCCAGTACTTC. Protein: CASSVDLAEETQYF. The full variable domain, rest sourced from reference TRBV9 and TRBJ2-5, is DSGVTQTPKHLITATGQRVTLRCSPRSGDLSVYWYQQSLDQGLQFLIQYYNGEERAKGNILERFSAQQFPDLHSELNLSSLELGDSALYFCASSVDLAEETQYFGPGTRLLVL.